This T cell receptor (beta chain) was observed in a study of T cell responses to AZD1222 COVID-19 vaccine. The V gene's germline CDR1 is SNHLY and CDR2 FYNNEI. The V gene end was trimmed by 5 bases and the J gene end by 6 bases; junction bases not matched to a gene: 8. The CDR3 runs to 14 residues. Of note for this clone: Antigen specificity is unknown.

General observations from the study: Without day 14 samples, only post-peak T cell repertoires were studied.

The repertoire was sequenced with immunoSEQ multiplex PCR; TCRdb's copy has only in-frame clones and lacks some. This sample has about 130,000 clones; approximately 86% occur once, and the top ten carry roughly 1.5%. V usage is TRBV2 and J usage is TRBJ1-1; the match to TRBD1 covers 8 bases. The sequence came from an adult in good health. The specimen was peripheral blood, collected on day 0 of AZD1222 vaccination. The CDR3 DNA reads TGTGCCAGCAGTTATGGACAGGGCTCCCCTGAAGCTTTCTTT. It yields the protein CASSYGQGSPEAFF.